These 6 T cell receptor beta chains were all obtained from the same sample, sequenced in a study of cytomegalovirus exposure and HLA in healthy donors. 13 Jbeta primers and 60 Vbeta primers were used for the PCR. Sequenced by immunoSEQ multiplex PCR; TCRdb stores in-frame clones only, minus some. The sample has around 100,000 clones, 10% seen once. Sequencing input: PBMCs. These receptors all come from a man between 40 and 49 years old in good health and CMV-seropositive.

The chain uses TRBV2 and TRBJ1-1, with 9 bases lining up with TRBD1. J was trimmed by 4 bases and V by 6 bases; bases with no gene match: 6. This CDR3 is 14 amino acids long. Germline CDR1 reads SNHLY; CDR2 reads FYNNEI. The CDR3 loop reads CASRWDREGTEAFF. In DNA, the CDR3 is TGTGCCAGCAGATGGGACAGGGAGGGCACTGAAGCTTTCTTT.

The chain joins TRBV13 to TRBJ2-7; TRBD2 matches at 15 bases. After removal of 5 bases from V and 7 bases from J, the junction contained 3 bases not matched to a gene. CDR3 length: 14 amino acids. The germline V gene has CDR1 PRHDT and CDR2 FYEKMQ (reference sequence). The CDR3 region has the DNA TGTGCCAGCAGCATGGGACTAGCGGGAGGAGAGCAGTACTTC. It codes for CASSMGLAGGEQYF.

V is TRBV27 and J is TRBJ2-1, with D tentatively TRBD2 (6 bases). The CDR3 has 13 amino acids. Germline assignment: CDR1 MNHEY and CDR2 SMNVEV (reference sequence). Trimming took off 6 bases at V and 6 bases at J, with 12 bases between the two ends. The CDR3 region has the DNA TGTGCCAGCAGCTCGGACGGGGGCAATGAGCAGTTCTTC. Translated, it gives CASSSDGGNEQFF.

The chain combines TRBV11-2 with TRBJ2-1; D is perhaps TRBD2 (5 bases). This CDR3 has 14 residues. V was pared by 5 bases and J by 8 bases, with 16 bases between. Germline CDR1 reads SGHAT; CDR2 reads FQNNGV. CDR3 bases: TGTGCCAGCAGCAACTCGCGGGCGAGGGATGAGCAGTTCTTC. This translates into CASSNSRARDEQFF.

As concerns this clone: At one end, the junction sequence differs from germline, possibly due to a read error. V and J are TRBV5-1 and TRBJ1-2; TRBD1 matches at 9 bases. The CDR3 extends over 15 amino acids. The V gene's germline CDR1 is SGHRS and CDR2 YFSETQ. CDR3 sequence (DNA): TGCGCCAGCAGCTTGGACGGACAGGGGAGAGATGGCTACCCCTTC. Translated: CASSLDGQGRDGYPF.

V and J are TRBV7-8 and TRBJ2-2; 8 nucleotides align to TRBD2. Losses at the gene ends were 4 bases for V and 5 bases for J; bases not matched to a gene: 12. Germline CDR1 is SGHVS and CDR2 is FQNEAQ. The CDR3 covers 17 residues. The chain's CDR3 is CASSSASAGVKTGELFF. The CDR3 DNA reads TGTGCCAGCAGCTCCGCGTCAGCGGGAGTGAAAACCGGGGAGCTGTTTTTT.